This paragraph covers one T cell receptor beta chain sequence. The CDR3 is cut off 3 residues early in the read; its end comes from the germline J gene. Some clones are missing from TCRdb's copy, which holds only in-frame ones; the method was immunoSEQ multiplex PCR. The specimen's table records around 23,000 clones. The record originates from a study of T cells in women clearing cervical HPV infection. The CDR3 is made up of 14 amino acids. Per germline, CDR1 GTSNPN and CDR2 SVGIG (reference sequence). Trimming took 3 bases from V and 2 from J, leaving 14 bases between them. This chain links TRBV30 with TRBJ2-7, with a tentative D call TRBD1 (7 bases). The sequenced sample was blood buffy coat. The sequence was obtained from a woman between 18 and 75 years old with a cervical HPV16 infection that either progressed to CIN3+ or cleared (not recorded which). Here the CDR3 reads CAWSRGTATYEQYF. The part of the CDR3 DNA that was read is TGTGCCTGGAGCCGCGGGACAGCGACCTACGAG.